This TCR beta chain originates from a study of T-cell reconstitution after alpha-beta-depleted transplantation in children. Germline assignment: CDR1 GTSNPN and CDR2 SVGIG (reference sequence). The CDR3 loop spans 11 amino acids. Trimming shortened V by 4 bases and J by 3 bases, and 7 bases separated the two germline ends. Unique molecular identifiers were incorporated during preparation of the TCRbeta library. TCRdb re-called the PCR reads through MiXCR, storing one row per CDR3 protein. The profile shows 640,000 or so distinct CDR3 sequences, 16% of them singletons. The specimen comprised PBMCs from the stem cell graft donor, sampled from the stem cell graft. The chain carries TRBV30 and TRBJ2-7; D call uncertain. This receptor was taken from a human donor who donated a stem cell graft to a child with acute myeloid leukemia. The CDR3 bases are TGTGCCTGGAAGGACCGCTACGAGCAGTACTTC. This codes for CAWKDRYEQYF. Looking up the rest from reference TRBV30 and TRBJ2-7 gives the full variable domain: SQTIHQWPATLVQPVGSPLSLECTVEGTSNPNLYWYRQAAGRGLQLLFYSVGIGQISSEVPQNLSASRPQDRQFILSSKKLLLSDSGFYLCAWKDRYEQYFGPGTRLTVT.